Below, 8 T cell receptor beta chains from the same sample are listed, as sequenced in a study of T cell responses to AZD1222 COVID-19 vaccine (dated by TCRdb to the early 2020s). Library creation used the immunoSEQ multiplex PCR assay. TCRdb took over this immuneACCESS table, retaining in-frame rearrangements with V and J assigned. Such tables are incomplete; in checked studies, under half of the missing clones stem from an unresolved V gene, and the remainder is unexplained. Across this sample there are 150,000 to 200,000 clones, with 80% to 95% seen only once. The ten largest clonotypes hold 1% to 1.5% of the sample. The sample's time point, from its label and the paper: about 28 days (+/-7) after the second vaccine dose. This specimen consisted of peripheral blood, obtained 28 days after the second AZD1222 dose. The receptors were gathered from an adult who received the AZD1222 COVID-19 vaccine.

V is TRBV9 and J is TRBJ1-1; D is unresolved. The ends were cut back, 4 bases at V and 4 bases at J, with 11 bases in the middle. The germline V gene encodes CDR1 SGDLS and CDR2 YYNGEE. The CDR3 runs 13 residues. CDR3 nucleotides: TGTGCCAGCAGCTCCGGGTCGTTCACTGAAGCTTTCTTT. Translation: CASSSGSFTEAFF.

V is TRBV27 and J is TRBJ2-1; D not certain. Germline V gene lookup returns CDR1 MNHEY and CDR2 SMNVEV (reference sequence). This CDR3 contains 14 residues. The V end lost 5 bases, the J end lost 6 bases, and 14 bases lay between the germline ends. The CDR3 region is CASSLSRTPNEQFF. The CDR3 DNA reads as TGTGCCAGCAGTCTGTCCCGAACCCCCAATGAGCAGTTCTTC.

The J gene is TRBJ1-1, the V gene TRBV4-1; TRBD1 matches 9 bases. Germline CDR1 is MGHRA and CDR2 is YSYEKL. This CDR3 has 19 residues. Germline trimming cut 4 bases from V and 0 bases from J; bases unmatched to any gene: 15. The CDR3 protein is CASSRTTGQGGGVNTEAFF. The CDR3 bases are TGCGCCAGCAGCCGAACGACGGGACAGGGAGGAGGTGTGAACACTGAAGCTTTCTTT.

The rearrangement uses TRBV11-2 and TRBJ2-3, with D perhaps given as TRBD1 or TRBD2 (5 bases each). V dropped 5 bases and J dropped 2 bases, with 23 bases sitting between them. Germline V lookup: CDR1 SGHAT, CDR2 FQNNGV. This CDR3 has 18 amino acids. CDR3 amino acids: CASSPTRGRSTHTDTQYF. CDR3 in DNA: TGTGCCAGCAGCCCTACGAGGGGCCGGTCGACCCACACAGATACGCAGTATTTT.

The rearrangement joins TRBV3-1 (or the pseudogene TRBV3-2) to TRBJ2-1; 10 positions match TRBD2. Per the germline V gene, CDR1 is LGHDT and CDR2 is YNNKEL (reference sequence). The CDR3 covers 15 residues. With V trimmed by 5 bases and J by 8 bases, 9 bases remained unmatched. The CDR3 DNA follows: TGTGCCAGCAGCGGTTTAGCGGGAGGAGGGGATGAGCAGTTCTTC. Translated: CASSGLAGGGDEQFF.

The genes are TRBV4-3 and TRBJ1-2; no clear D gene. The V gene lost 1 base and the J gene lost 5 bases, with 11 bases spanning the gap. This CDR3 has 14 residues. Germline V gene sequence: CDR1 LGHNA, CDR2 YSLEER. CDR3 amino acids: CASSQVKTTYGYTF. Here the CDR3 DNA reads TGCGCCAGCAGCCAAGTAAAGACTACTTATGGCTACACCTTC.

J is TRBJ1-5 and V is TRBV28; no definite D call. The CDR3 consists of 16 residues. V was clipped by 3 bases and J by 0 bases, with 12 bases between them. Germline CDR1 MDHEN, CDR2 SYDVKM. Written as DNA, the CDR3 is TGTGCCAGCAGTTTGCGTGGCAGCATTAGCAATCAGCCCCAGCATTTT. It encodes CASSLRGSISNQPQHF. The full variable domain, in which reference TRBV28 and TRBJ1-5 provide the parts outside the CDR3, is DVKVTQSSRYLVKRTGEKVFLECVQDMDHENMFWYRQDPGLGLRLIYFSYDVKMKEKGDIPEGYSVSREKKERFSLILESASTNQTSMYLCASSLRGSISNQPQHFGDGTRLSIL.

This clone appeared a single time. The rearrangement uses TRBV4-2 and TRBJ1-2, with D uncertain. This CDR3 contains 15 residues. The V and J ends lost 0 bases and 4 bases respectively, with 12 bases between them. Germline CDR1 LGHNA, CDR2 YNFKEQ. The CDR3 DNA is TGTGCCAGCAGCCAAGATAAGGGCCAGATCTATGGCTACACCTTC. Translation: CASSQDKGQIYGYTF.